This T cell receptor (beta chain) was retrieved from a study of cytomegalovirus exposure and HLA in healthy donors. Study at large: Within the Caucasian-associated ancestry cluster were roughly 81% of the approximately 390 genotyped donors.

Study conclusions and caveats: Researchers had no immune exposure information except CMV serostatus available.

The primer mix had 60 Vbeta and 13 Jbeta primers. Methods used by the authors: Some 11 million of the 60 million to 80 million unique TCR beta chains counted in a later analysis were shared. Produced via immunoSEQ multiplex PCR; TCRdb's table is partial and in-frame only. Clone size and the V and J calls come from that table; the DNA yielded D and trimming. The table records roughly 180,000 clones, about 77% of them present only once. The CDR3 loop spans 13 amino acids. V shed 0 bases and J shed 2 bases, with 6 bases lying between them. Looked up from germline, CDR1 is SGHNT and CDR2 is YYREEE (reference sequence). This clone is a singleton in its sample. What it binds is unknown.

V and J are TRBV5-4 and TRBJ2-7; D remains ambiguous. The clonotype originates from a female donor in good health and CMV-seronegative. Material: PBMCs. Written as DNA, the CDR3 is TGTGCCAGCAGCTTGGACAGTGCCTACGAGCAGTACTTC. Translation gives CASSLDSAYEQYF.